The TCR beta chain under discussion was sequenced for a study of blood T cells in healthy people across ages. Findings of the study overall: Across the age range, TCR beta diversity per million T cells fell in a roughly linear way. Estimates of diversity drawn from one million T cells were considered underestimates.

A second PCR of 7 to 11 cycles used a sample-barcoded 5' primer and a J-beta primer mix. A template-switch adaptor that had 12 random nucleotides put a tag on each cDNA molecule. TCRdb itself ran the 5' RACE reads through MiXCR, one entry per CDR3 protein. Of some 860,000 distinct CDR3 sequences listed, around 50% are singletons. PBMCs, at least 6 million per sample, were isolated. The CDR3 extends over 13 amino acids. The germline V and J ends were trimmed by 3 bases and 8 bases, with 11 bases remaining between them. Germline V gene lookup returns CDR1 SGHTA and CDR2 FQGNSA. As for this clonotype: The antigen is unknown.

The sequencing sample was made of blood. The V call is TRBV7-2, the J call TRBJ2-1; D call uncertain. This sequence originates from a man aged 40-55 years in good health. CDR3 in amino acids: CASSFISRDEQFF. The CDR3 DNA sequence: TGTGCCAGCAGCTTCATCTCCCGGGATGAGCAGTTCTTC.